The T cell receptor (beta chain) described here comes from a study of OX40 agonist ivuxolimab in advanced cancers. Study context: Ivuxolimab is a fully human IgG2 antibody that activates OX40 (CD134). Of mixed ages from about 20 to 80 and averaging roughly 64 years, the group was around 78% male. Ivuxolimab was administered intravenously to patients at 0.01 to 10 mg/kg every 2 weeks.

The repertoire was sequenced with immunoSEQ multiplex PCR; TCRdb's copy has only in-frame clones and lacks some. The table lists about 70,000 clones, approximately 78% of them singletons. CDR1 is SGHRS and CDR2 is YFSETQ in the germline V gene. V was clipped by 5 bases and J by 5 bases, with 17 bases between them. CDR3 length equals 14 residues. The specimen comprised CD4+ or CD8+ T cells sorted from blood, sampled in a trial of the OX40 agonist ivuxolimab. The clonotype originates from an adult with an advanced solid tumor such as melanoma, head and neck, liver or kidney cancer. V and J are TRBV5-1 and TRBJ2-7, with D perhaps matching TRBD1 (6 bases). The CDR3 here is CASSLRQAEDEQYF. The DNA for the CDR3 is TGCGCCAGCAGTCTTCGACAGGCTGAGGACGAGCAGTACTTC.